This T cell receptor beta chain came from a study of blood T cell repertoires in COVID-19. For the study at large: Samples came from the United States, Italy and Spain, spanning acute and convalescent COVID-19. Nucleic acid was either cDNA or gDNA, and it came from T cells, B-cell-depleted T cells, or PBMCs.

Clones were read by immunoSEQ multiplex PCR, and TCRdb kept only the in-frame ones, dropping some. The sample holds roughly 75,000 clones; 80% to 90% are singletons and the top ten take under 20%. This CDR3 has 17 amino acids. V lost 5 bases, J lost 0 bases, and 16 bases lay in between. Germline CDR1 SGHTA, CDR2 FQGTGA. The chain combines TRBV7-3 with TRBJ2-2; maybe TRBD2 (6 bases). The TCR comes from an elderly man in a cohort sampled during active COVID-19. Sequencing input: peripheral blood. CDR3 DNA: TGTGCCAGCAGCGCAACCGCGGGACTCGCGAACACCGGGGAGCTGTTTTTT. Translated: CASSATAGLANTGELFF.